The present TCR beta chain was sequenced within a study of blood T cell repertoires in COVID-19. Whole-study context: Acute and convalescent COVID-19 samples came from the United States, Italy and Spain. The analysed material was cDNA or gDNA that came from T cells, B-cell-depleted T cells, or PBMCs.

V trimming: 5 bases; J trimming: 5 bases; junction bases outside the gene matches: 15. In germline, CDR1 is MDHEN, CDR2 SYDVKM. The CDR3 runs 18 residues. Per the study methods: For nucleated cells, counts were estimated from reference gene primer amplification. The protocol was immunoSEQ multiplex PCR, while the TCRdb copy is restricted to in-frame clones and leaves out a portion. The V and J calls and clone size were taken over from that table, and D and trimming were inferred from the DNA. The sample carries 200,000 to 250,000 clones, around 90% recorded once. The specimen sequenced was peripheral blood. This receptor was identified in an elderly man with acute or convalescent COVID-19. The chain couples TRBV28 to TRBJ2-1; 10 nucleotides align to TRBD1. CDR3 sequence (DNA): TGTGCCAGCAGTGCCACGGGACAGGGGTTCTCCCTTGACAATGAGCAGTTCTTC. Translation gives CASSATGQGFSLDNEQFF.